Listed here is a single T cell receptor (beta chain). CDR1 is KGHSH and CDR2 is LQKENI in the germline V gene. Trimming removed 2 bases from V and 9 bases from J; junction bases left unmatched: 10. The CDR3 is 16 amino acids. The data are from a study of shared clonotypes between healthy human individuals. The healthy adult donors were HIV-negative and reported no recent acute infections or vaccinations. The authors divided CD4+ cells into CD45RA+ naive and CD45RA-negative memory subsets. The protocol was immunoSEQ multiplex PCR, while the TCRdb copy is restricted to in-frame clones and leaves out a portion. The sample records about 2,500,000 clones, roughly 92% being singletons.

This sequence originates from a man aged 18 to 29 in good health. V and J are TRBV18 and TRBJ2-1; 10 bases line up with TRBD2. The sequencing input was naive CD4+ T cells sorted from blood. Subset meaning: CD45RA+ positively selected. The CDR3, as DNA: TGTGCCAGCTCACCAAGTCTAGCGGGGGCCGGGGGTGAGCAGTTCTTC. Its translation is CASSPSLAGAGGEQFF.